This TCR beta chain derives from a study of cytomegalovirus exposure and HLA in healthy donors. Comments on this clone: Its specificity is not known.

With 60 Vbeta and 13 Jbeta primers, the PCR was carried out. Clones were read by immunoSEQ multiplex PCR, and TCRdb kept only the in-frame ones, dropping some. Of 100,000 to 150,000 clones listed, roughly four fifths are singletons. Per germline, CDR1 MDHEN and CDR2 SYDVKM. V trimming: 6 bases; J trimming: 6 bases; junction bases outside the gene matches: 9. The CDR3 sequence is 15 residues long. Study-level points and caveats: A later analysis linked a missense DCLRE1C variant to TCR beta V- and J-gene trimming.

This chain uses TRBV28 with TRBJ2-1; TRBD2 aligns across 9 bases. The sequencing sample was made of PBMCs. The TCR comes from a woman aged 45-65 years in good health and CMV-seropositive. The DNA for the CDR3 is TGTGCCAGCAGCCTAAGCGGGGGGCCGCTCAATGAGCAGTTCTTC. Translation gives CASSLSGGPLNEQFF.